Below, 18 T cell receptor beta chains from the same sample are listed, as sequenced in a study of control samples from healthy donors and cancer patients. The assay was immunoSEQ multiplex PCR, and TCRdb's table has in-frame clones only and misses some. The table has around 53,000 clones, 80% to 90% seen once; the top ten hold approximately 3%. Sequences were obtained from PBMCs. The receptors come from a woman aged 45 to 65 with lung cancer.

The CDR3 sequence: CASRRGQGVYQPQHF. In DNA form, the CDR3 reads TGTGCCAGCCGCCGGGGACAGGGAGTGTATCAGCCCCAGCATTTT. The chain carries TRBV28 and TRBJ1-5; 9 bases are a match to TRBD1. V gave up 8 bases and J gave up 5 bases; unmatched junction bases: 10. Germline loops: CDR1 MDHEN, CDR2 SYDVKM. The CDR3 has 15 amino acids.

The chain links TRBV6-6 to TRBJ1-5; D ambiguous. The CDR3 is made up of 16 amino acids. Trimming stripped 6 bases from V and 1 base from J, with 16 bases between. Germline values: CDR1 MNHNY, CDR2 SVGAGI (reference sequence). The CDR3, as DNA: TGTGCCAGCAGACGATCCCCTGACGGAAGCAATCAGCCCCAGCATTTT. Amino acid sequence: CASRRSPDGSNQPQHF.

This rearrangement joins TRBV6-5 to TRBJ1-6; D possibly corresponds to TRBD1 (6 bases). The CDR3 is made up of 14 amino acids. V gave up 5 bases and J gave up 5 bases, with 10 bases separating them. Germline CDR1 and CDR2: MNHEY and SVGAGI. CDR3 sequence reads: CASSPTGNNSPLHF. In DNA, the CDR3 is TGTGCCAGCAGTCCTACAGGGAATAATTCACCCCTCCACTTT.

The chain combines TRBV7-2 with TRBJ2-1; D unclear. This CDR3 comprises 14 residues. CDR1 is SGHTA and CDR2 is FQGNSA in the germline V gene. Trimming took off 5 bases at V and 7 bases at J, with 15 bases between the two ends. CDR3 DNA sequence: TGTGCCAGCAGCGCGAGACCAGAATTTAATGAGCAGTTCTTC. This translates into CASSARPEFNEQFF.

The V and J genes are TRBV19 and TRBJ1-1; D not certain. The ends were cut back, 5 bases at V and 11 bases at J, with 15 bases in the middle. The germline V gene has CDR1 LNHDA and CDR2 SQIVND (reference sequence). CDR3 size: 12 residues. For the CDR3, the DNA is TGTGCCAGTAGTTTGGACCTTGGGAGGGCTTTCTTT. It codes for CASSLDLGRAFF.

The chain is built from TRBV19 and TRBJ1-1; D ambiguous. Between the trimmed V and J ends, which lost 9 bases and 1 base, there was a span of 6 bases. From germline, CDR1 is LNHDA and CDR2 SQIVND (reference sequence). CDR3 length: 11 amino acids. CDR3 DNA sequence: TGTGCCAGCTTGGAGAACACTGAAGCTTTCTTT. Protein product: CASLENTEAFF.

V usage is TRBV28 and J usage is TRBJ1-2; D is possibly TRBD1 (6 bases). This CDR3 contains 13 residues. CDR1 and CDR2 from the germline V gene are MDHEN and SYDVKM. V dropped 5 bases and J dropped 8 bases, with 15 bases sitting between them. CDR3 nucleotides: TGTGCCAGCAGTCCTTTCAGGGGTGGGGGCTACACCTTC. Protein: CASSPFRGGGYTF.

The rearrangement joins TRBV27 to TRBJ2-6; D could derive from TRBD1 or TRBD2 (6 bases each). The CDR3 is 18 residues long. Germline V gives CDR1 MNHEY, CDR2 SMNVEV (reference sequence). V lost 6 bases to trimming and J lost 0 bases, with 18 bases between them. The DNA for the CDR3 is TGTGCCAGCAGCTGGGGGGCAGGTTCACTCTCTGGGGCCAACGTCCTGACTTTC. The encoded protein is CASSWGAGSLSGANVLTF.

The V call is TRBV5-5, the J call TRBJ2-1; TRBD1 might be the D (5 bases). V dropped 4 bases and J dropped 0 bases, with 8 bases sitting between them. The CDR3 spans 14 residues. Germline V gene lookup returns CDR1 SGHKS and CDR2 YYEKEE (reference sequence). DNA for the CDR3: TGTGCCAGCAGCGCCCAGGGCTCCTACAATGAGCAGTTCTTC. This encodes CASSAQGSYNEQFF. The full variable domain, its missing parts supplied by reference TRBV5-5 and TRBJ2-1, is DAGVTQSPTHLIKTRGQQVTLRCSPISGHKSVSWYQQVLGQGPQFIFQYYEKEERGRGNFPDRFSARQFPNYSSELNVNALLLGDSALYLCASSAQGSYNEQFFGPGTRLTVL.

The chain joins TRBV12-5 to TRBJ1-2; D is uncertain. Germline V gives CDR1 LGHNT, CDR2 FRNRAP. V lost 2 bases and J 4 bases, leaving 8 bases between the germline ends. This CDR3 is 13 amino acids long. The CDR3 loop is CASGLTGGYGYTF. CDR3 DNA: TGTGCTAGTGGTTTGACCGGCGGCTATGGCTACACCTTC.

This rearrangement joins TRBV7-8 to TRBJ2-2; D not resolved. CDR3 length: 12 amino acids. The germline V gene has CDR1 SGHVS and CDR2 FQNEAQ. V lost 1 base to trimming and J lost 6 bases, with 3 bases between them. CDR3 bases: TGTGCCAGCAGCTTAGAGCCCGGGGAGCTGTTTTTT. Translated: CASSLEPGELFF.

J is TRBJ2-1 and V is TRBV11-3; TRBD1 matches 8 bases. Germline values: CDR1 SGHNT, CDR2 YENEEA. J lost 4 bases, V lost 5 bases, and 7 bases had no gene match. The CDR3 covers 15 residues. The CDR3 DNA reads as TGTGCCAGCAGCATACGGACAGGGACATACAATGAGCAGTTCTTC. Translation gives CASSIRTGTYNEQFF.

The chain has TRBV28 and TRBJ2-3; perhaps TRBD2 as D (5 bases). V lost 10 bases to trimming and J lost 0 bases, with 11 bases between them. The CDR3 is 13 residues long. Per the germline V gene, CDR1 is MDHEN and CDR2 is SYDVKM. DNA of the CDR3: TGTGCCATCAACGGGGAGAGCACAGATACGCAGTATTTT. Its translation is CAINGESTDTQYF.

The V call is TRBV19, the J call TRBJ1-1; no firm D call. Germline CDR1 and CDR2: LNHDA and SQIVND (reference sequence). V dropped 8 bases and J dropped 1 base, with 5 bases sitting between them. This CDR3 contains 11 residues. CDR3: CASGGNTEAFF. CDR3 nucleotides: TGTGCCAGTGGAGGGAACACTGAAGCTTTCTTT.

This CDR3 reads CASSPGTDPLGSPLHF. The CDR3 nucleotides read TGTGCCAGCAGCCCTGGGACAGACCCATTAGGCTCACCCCTCCACTTT. This chain connects TRBV7-6 to TRBJ1-6; TRBD1 matches at 7 bases. The V gene's germline CDR1 is SGHVS and CDR2 FNYEAQ. This CDR3 contains 16 residues. The V segment lost 5 bases and the J segment 10 bases; nucleotides outside the gene matches: 14. The full variable domain, completed using reference TRBV7-6 and TRBJ1-6, is GAGVSQSPRYKVTKRGQDVALRCDPISGHVSLYWYRQALGQGPEFLTYFNYEAQQDKSGLPNDRFSAERPEGSISTLTIQRTEQRDSAMYRCASSPGTDPLGSPLHFGNGTRLTVT.

V gene TRBV20-1 combines with J gene TRBJ2-5; D perhaps matches TRBD1 (5 bases). Germline loops: CDR1 DFQATT, CDR2 SNEGSKA (reference sequence). Trimming cost V 0 bases and J 10 bases, with 9 bases left between them. The CDR3 totals 11 residues. The CDR3 sequence: CSARDQRGQYF. CDR3 sequence (DNA): TGCAGTGCTAGAGATCAAAGGGGCCAGTACTTC.

V and J are TRBV5-1 and TRBJ2-2; TRBD1 is a possible D gene (6 bases). The germline V and J ends were trimmed by 7 bases and 6 bases, with 16 bases remaining between them. Germline CDR1 SGHRS, CDR2 YFSETQ. This CDR3 is built from 14 residues. In DNA, the CDR3 is TGCGCCAGCGGGTCCCTCCAGGGGCCCGGGGAGCTGTTTTTT. Its translation: CASGSLQGPGELFF.

CDR3 loop: CASSPRDNSPLHF. The DNA of the CDR3 is TGTGCCAGCAGTCCTCGGGATAATTCACCCCTCCACTTT. The rearrangement links TRBV12-3 or TRBV12-4 to TRBJ1-6; D call uncertain. The CDR3 contains 13 residues. The V end lost 5 bases, the J end lost 5 bases, and 7 bases lay between the germline ends.